In its sample, the clone carrying this T cell receptor beta chain was seen a few times. For TCR beta, libraries came from iRepertoire HTBI primers and Arm-PCR of CDR3 regions. TCRdb re-called the multiplex PCR reads with MiXCR, one entry per CDR3 protein. The sample consists of roughly 470,000 distinct CDR3 sequences, less than 25% of them appearing once. Stated time point: persistent/refractory GD, antithyroid drugs over 5 years with positive TRAb. Following extraction of RNA from PBMCs, that RNA was used to make the TCR library. The data were taken from a study of regulatory T cells in long-lasting Graves disease. This sequence was found in a female donor with Graves disease. The sequencing used peripheral blood mononuclear cells (PBMCs), collected when the disease was refractory, from a patient treated with antithyroid drugs.

The CDR3 sequence: CSARPRRTSGGNTGELFF. Here the CDR3 DNA reads TGCAGTGCTAGACCACGTAGGACTAGCGGGGGGAACACCGGGGAGCTGTTTTTT. The chain is built from TRBV20-1 and TRBJ2-2; 13 positions match TRBD2. Germline CDR1 DFQATT, CDR2 SNEGSKA (reference sequence). The CDR3 has 18 amino acids. J lost 1 base, V lost 2 bases, and 7 bases had no gene match.